A selection of T cell receptor beta chains follows, all from one sample in a study of blood T cell repertoires in COVID-19. Assay: immunoSEQ multiplex PCR; the TCRdb copy retains only in-frame clones and omits some. The data contain around 260,000 clones, around 86% of them singletons. Material for sequencing was peripheral blood. Receptor source: a man aged 18 to 35 with active or convalescent COVID-19. Both conserved end residues are part of each CDR3. The size of a clone is reported for some rows only, either as once, few or many, or as a class for expanded clones.

abundance	v_gene	j_gene	CDR3aa
.	TRBV12-3/TRBV12-4	TRBJ2-1	CASSFGGGNEQFF
.	TRBV24-1	TRBJ2-2	CATSSHRVAGELFF
once	TRBV5-1	TRBJ2-1	CASRAQGAPNEQFF
.	TRBV6-6	TRBJ1-5	CASSYGQGPNQPQHF
.	TRBV7-2	TRBJ2-1	CASSLVGAEIEQFF
.	TRBV5-1	TRBJ1-1	CASSFQGQGNTEAFF
few	TRBV9	TRBJ2-1	CASSAPGTRYNEQFF
.	TRBV5-6	TRBJ2-7	CASRMGQIYEQYF
.	TRBV11-3	TRBJ1-1	CASSGTSEVTEAFF
once	TRBV2	TRBJ2-3	CASSVEGTDTQYF
.	TRBV27	TRBJ2-1	CASSLTSGGTNEQFF
.	TRBV12-3/TRBV12-4	TRBJ2-7	CASKFGFHEQYF
.	TRBV7-3	TRBJ2-3	CASSPARDHGAQYF
.	TRBV9	TRBJ2-3	CASSVAGVGDTQYF
few	TRBV5-1	TRBJ2-7	CASSLGLAGGVYEQYF
.	TRBV7-9	TRBJ2-2	CASSPSPGELFF
.	TRBV18	TRBJ2-1	CASSPGHNNEQFF
.	TRBV27	TRBJ2-7	CASSLSEGLYEQYF
.	TRBV15	TRBJ2-5	CATSKGIRKETQYF
once	TRBV2	TRBJ2-1	CASRPGQVRNEQFF
.	TRBV6-5	TRBJ2-3	CASSALAGNTDTQYF
.	TRBV7-6	TRBJ2-3	CASSLGQGMDTQYF
.	TRBV18	TRBJ2-7	CASSDPGQGINEQYF
.	TRBV9	TRBJ2-1	CASSDQGTDEQFF
.	TRBV28	TRBJ1-4	CASSNTGAVTNEKLFF